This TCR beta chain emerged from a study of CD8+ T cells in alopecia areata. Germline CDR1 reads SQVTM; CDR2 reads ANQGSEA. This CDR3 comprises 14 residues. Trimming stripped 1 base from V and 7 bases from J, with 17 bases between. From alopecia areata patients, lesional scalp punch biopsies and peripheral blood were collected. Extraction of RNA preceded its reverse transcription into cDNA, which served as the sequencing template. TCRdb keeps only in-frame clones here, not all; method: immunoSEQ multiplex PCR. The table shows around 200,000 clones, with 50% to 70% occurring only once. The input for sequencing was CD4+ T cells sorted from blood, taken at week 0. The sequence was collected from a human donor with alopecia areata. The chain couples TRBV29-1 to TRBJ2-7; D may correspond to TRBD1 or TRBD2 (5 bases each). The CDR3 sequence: CSVEAGTVPREQYF. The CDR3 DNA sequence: TGCAGCGTTGAAGCCGGGACCGTCCCAAGGGAGCAGTACTTC.